The 2 T cell receptor beta chains below were found in one sample sequenced in a study of blood T cell repertoires in COVID-19. Profiled with immunoSEQ multiplex PCR; TCRdb holds only in-frame clones, not every one. The table lists around 340,000 clones, approximately 86% of them singletons. Sequencing was performed on PBMCs or T cells enriched from blood (not recorded which). Every receptor here comes from a woman between 35 and 50 years old with acute COVID-19.

This sequence joins TRBV2 and TRBJ1-1; D gene uncertain. V was cut by 6 bases and J by 1 base, with 6 bases left in between. Germline V gives CDR1 SNHLY, CDR2 FYNNEI. The CDR3 covers 12 residues. In DNA form, the CDR3 reads TGTGCCAGCAGGAACAGGAACACTGAAGCTTTCTTT. Translated: CASRNRNTEAFF.

The J gene is TRBJ2-5, the V gene TRBV7-2, with a possible D match to TRBD2 (6 bases). Germline V gene data show CDR1 as SGHTA and CDR2 as FQGNSA. V gave up 0 bases and J gave up 7 bases, with 9 bases separating them. The CDR3 is 13 amino acids. CDR3 bases: TGTGCCAGCAGCTTAGCGGGAGGAGGGACCCAGTACTTC. Its translation: CASSLAGGGTQYF.